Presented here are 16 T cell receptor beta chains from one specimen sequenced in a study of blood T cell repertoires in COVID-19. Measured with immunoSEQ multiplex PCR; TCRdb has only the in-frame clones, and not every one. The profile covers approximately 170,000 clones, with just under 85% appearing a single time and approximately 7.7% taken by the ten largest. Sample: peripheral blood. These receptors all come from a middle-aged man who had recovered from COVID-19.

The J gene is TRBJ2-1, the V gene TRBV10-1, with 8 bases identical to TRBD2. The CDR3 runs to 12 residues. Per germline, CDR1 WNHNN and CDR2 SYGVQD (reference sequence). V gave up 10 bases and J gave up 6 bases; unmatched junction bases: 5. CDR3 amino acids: CANTGTSNEQFF. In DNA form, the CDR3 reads TGCGCCAACACAGGGACTAGCAATGAGCAGTTCTTC.

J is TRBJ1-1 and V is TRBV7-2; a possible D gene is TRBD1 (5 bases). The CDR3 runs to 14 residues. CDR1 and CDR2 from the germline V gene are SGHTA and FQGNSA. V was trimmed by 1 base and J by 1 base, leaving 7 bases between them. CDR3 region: CASSLDRTNTEAFF. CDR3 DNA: TGTGCCAGCAGCTTAGACAGGACGAACACTGAAGCTTTCTTT.

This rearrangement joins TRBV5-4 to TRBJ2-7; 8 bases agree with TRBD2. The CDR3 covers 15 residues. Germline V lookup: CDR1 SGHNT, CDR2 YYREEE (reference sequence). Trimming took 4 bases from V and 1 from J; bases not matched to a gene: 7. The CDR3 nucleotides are TGTGCCAGCAGCACGGTAGGCGGGGGGTCCTACGAGCAGTACTTC. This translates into CASSTVGGGSYEQYF.

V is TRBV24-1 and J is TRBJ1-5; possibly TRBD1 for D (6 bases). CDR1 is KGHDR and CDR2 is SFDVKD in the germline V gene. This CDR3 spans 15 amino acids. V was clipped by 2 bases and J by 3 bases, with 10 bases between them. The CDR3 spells CATSDSRTVNQPQHF. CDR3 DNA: TGTGCCACCAGTGATTCCCGGACAGTCAATCAGCCCCAGCATTTT.

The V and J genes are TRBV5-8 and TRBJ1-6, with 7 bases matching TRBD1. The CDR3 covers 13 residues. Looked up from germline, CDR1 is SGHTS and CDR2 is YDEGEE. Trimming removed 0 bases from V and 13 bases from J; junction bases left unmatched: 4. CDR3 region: CASSLGQGGPLHF. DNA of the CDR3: TGTGCCAGCAGCTTGGGACAGGGCGGGCCCCTCCACTTT. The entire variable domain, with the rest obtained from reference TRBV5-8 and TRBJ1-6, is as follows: EAGVTQSPTHLIKTRGQQATLRCSPISGHTSVYWYQQALGLGLQFLLWYDEGEERNRGNFPPRFSGRQFPNYSSELNVNALELEDSALYLCASSLGQGGPLHFGNGTRLTVT.

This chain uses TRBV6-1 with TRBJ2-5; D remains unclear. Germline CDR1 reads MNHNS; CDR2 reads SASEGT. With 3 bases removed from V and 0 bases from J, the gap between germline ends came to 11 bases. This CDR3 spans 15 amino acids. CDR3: CASSEEFHYQETQYF. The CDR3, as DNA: TGTGCCAGCAGTGAGGAGTTCCACTACCAAGAGACCCAGTACTTC.

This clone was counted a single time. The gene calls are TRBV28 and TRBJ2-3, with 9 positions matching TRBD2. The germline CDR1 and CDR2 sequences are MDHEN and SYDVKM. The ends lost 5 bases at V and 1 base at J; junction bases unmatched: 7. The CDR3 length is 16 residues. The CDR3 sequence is CASSPVRTSGTDTQYF. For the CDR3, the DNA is TGTGCCAGCAGTCCCGTTAGGACTAGCGGCACAGATACGCAGTATTTT. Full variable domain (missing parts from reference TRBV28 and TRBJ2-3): DVKVTQSSRYLVKRTGEKVFLECVQDMDHENMFWYRQDPGLGLRLIYFSYDVKMKEKGDIPEGYSVSREKKERFSLILESASTNQTSMYLCASSPVRTSGTDTQYFGPGTRLTVL.

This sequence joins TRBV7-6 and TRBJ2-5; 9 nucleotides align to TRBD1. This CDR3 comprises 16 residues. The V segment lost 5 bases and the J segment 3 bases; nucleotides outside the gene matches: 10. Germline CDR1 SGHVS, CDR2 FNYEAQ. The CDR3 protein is CASSQGQGPAEETQYF. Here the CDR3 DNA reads TGTGCCAGCAGCCAGGGACAGGGACCCGCTGAAGAGACCCAGTACTTC.

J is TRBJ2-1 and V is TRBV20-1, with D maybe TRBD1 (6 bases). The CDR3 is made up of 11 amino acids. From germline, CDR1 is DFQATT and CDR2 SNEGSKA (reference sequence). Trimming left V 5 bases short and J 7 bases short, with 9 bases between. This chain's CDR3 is CSAGQLNEQFF. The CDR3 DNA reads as TGCAGTGCTGGACAGTTGAATGAGCAGTTCTTC.

CDR3 residues: CASSSTLDRGEAFF. The CDR3 nucleotides are TGTGCCAGCAGCTCCACACTGGACAGGGGTGAAGCTTTCTTT. This sequence joins TRBV7-2 and TRBJ1-1, with 9 bases matching TRBD1. Germline V gene sequence: CDR1 SGHTA, CDR2 FQGNSA. V was clipped by 4 bases and J by 7 bases; unmatched bases: 7. The CDR3 runs to 14 residues.

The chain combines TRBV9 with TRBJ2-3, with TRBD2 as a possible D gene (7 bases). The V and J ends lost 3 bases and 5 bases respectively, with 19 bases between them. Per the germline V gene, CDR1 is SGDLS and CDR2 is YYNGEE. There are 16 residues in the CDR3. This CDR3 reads CASSALEGGPGDTQYF. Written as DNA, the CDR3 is TGTGCCAGCAGCGCCCTAGAGGGGGGGCCTGGAGATACGCAGTATTTT.

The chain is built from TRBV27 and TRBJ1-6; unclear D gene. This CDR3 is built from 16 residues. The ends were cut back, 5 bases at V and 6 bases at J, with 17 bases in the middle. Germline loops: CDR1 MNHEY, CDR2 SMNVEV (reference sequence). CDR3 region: CASSPRWRASNSPLHF. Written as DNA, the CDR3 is TGTGCCAGCAGTCCCCGGTGGAGGGCATCTAATTCACCCCTCCACTTT.

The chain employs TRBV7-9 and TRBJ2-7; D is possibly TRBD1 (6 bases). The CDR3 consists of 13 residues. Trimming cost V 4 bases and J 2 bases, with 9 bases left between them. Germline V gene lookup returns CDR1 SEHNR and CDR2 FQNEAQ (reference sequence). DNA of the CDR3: TGTGCCAGCAGCTCGACAGGTACCTACGAGCAGTACTTC. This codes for CASSSTGTYEQYF.

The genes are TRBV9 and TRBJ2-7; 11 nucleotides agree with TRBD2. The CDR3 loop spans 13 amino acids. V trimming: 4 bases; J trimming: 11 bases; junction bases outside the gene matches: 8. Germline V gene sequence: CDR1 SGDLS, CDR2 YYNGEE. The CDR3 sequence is CASSKLAGGVEYF. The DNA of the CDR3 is TGTGCCAGCAGCAAGCTAGCGGGAGGAGTGGAGTACTTC.

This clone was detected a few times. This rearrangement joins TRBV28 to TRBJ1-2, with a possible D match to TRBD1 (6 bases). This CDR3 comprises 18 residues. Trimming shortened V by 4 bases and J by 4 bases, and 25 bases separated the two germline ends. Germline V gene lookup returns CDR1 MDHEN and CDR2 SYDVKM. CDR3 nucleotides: TGTGCCAGCAGTTCTTTCCCAGCGGACAGCTACATCGGCTATGGCTACACCTTC. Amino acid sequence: CASSSFPADSYIGYGYTF.

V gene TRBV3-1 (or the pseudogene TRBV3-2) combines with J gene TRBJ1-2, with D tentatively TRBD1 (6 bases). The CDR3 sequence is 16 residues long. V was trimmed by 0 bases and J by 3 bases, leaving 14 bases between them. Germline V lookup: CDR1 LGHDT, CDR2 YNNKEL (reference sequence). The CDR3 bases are TGTGCCAGCAGCCAAGATCTGGCAGGGGTTGACTATGGCTACACCTTC. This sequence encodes CASSQDLAGVDYGYTF.